The clone carrying this T cell receptor (beta chain) was seen a few times. Its antigen is undetermined. The data are from a study of stem cell transplantation in POMP-related autoinflammatory disease. Background on the study: Hypothesis: faulty thymoproteasomes impair CD8+ T-cell selection, skewing TRB repertoires.

Method: immunoSEQ multiplex PCR; TCRdb's copy keeps in-frame clones and lacks some. This sample has roughly 7,000 clones, with 75% to 90% found just once. The CDR3 sequence is 15 residues long. Trimming stripped 9 bases from V and 2 bases from J, with 17 bases between. The germline gives CDR1 MNHNY, CDR2 SVGAGI (reference sequence). General observations from the study: In PRAID patients, the number of distinct TRB V-J gene pairings was restricted. Across all analyzed T-cell subsets, patients with PRAID tended toward reduced diversity and increased clonality.

The sample taken for sequencing was a CXCR5-defined cell subset from PBMCs. The chain joins TRBV6-6 to TRBJ1-5, with D tentatively TRBD1 (5 bases). The receptor was isolated from a human donor in good health. Here the CDR3 DNA reads TGTGCCAGTGGGAATGCGGACACTCGCAATCAGCCCCAGCATTTT. It yields the protein CASGNADTRNQPQHF.